The 14 T cell receptor beta chains below were found in one sample sequenced in a study of Ad26.COV2.S vaccination and SARS-CoV-2 variants. As to treatment: 15 to 20 received Ad26.COV2.S at low or high dose, single or two shots; about 5 received placebo; per-sample allocation not given. Samples came from day 63 after the first vaccine or placebo injection. Assay used: immunoSEQ multiplex PCR; TCRdb lists only in-frame clones, some missing. Of almost 400,000 clones in the sample, 70% to 90% are singletons; the top ten hold around 1.8%. Sample: peripheral blood, taken in a trial of Ad26.COV2.S vaccine versus placebo. The receptors come from a person between 18 and 65 years old who received the Ad26.COV2.S COVID-19 vaccine or a placebo.

This chain links TRBV24-1 with TRBJ1-2, with a possible D match to TRBD1 (6 bases). The CDR3 has 15 residues. Germline CDR1 and CDR2: KGHDR and SFDVKD. Between the trimmed V and J ends, which lost 3 bases and 6 bases, there was a span of 16 bases. CDR3 sequence (DNA): TGTGCCACCAGTGATATGGACAGCCCTAAGGATGGCTACACCTTC. It specifies CATSDMDSPKDGYTF.

The chain recombines TRBV19 with TRBJ1-2; 8 positions match TRBD1. V dropped 3 bases and J dropped 8; count of bases not matched to a gene: 11. The CDR3 consists of 15 residues. Germline CDR1 is LNHDA and CDR2 is SQIVND (reference sequence). The CDR3 DNA sequence: TGTGCCAGTAGTATGGAAGCTCAGGGGGCTCGAGGCTACACCTTC. The encoded protein is CASSMEAQGARGYTF. Full variable domain (outside the CDR3, taken from reference TRBV19 and TRBJ1-2): DGGITQSPKYLFRKEGQNVTLSCEQNLNHDAMYWYRQDPGQGLRLIYYSQIVNDFQKGDIAEGYSVSREKKESFPLTVTSAQKNPTAFYLCASSMEAQGARGYTFGSGTRLTVV.

This clone occurred a few times. This chain uses TRBV7-8 with TRBJ2-3; TRBD2 is a possible D gene (5 bases). The CDR3 runs to 16 residues. Trimming pared 5 bases from V and 0 bases from J, leaving 15 bases between. Germline V gene sequence: CDR1 SGHVS, CDR2 FQNEAQ. CDR3 nucleotides: TGTGCCAGCAGCCCCCTTTTTCAGCGGAGCACAGATACGCAGTATTTT. Its protein product is CASSPLFQRSTDTQYF.

This chain links TRBV27 with TRBJ2-3; D perhaps matches TRBD1 (5 bases). Between the trimmed V and J ends, which lost 2 bases and 0 bases, there was a span of 9 bases. CDR1 and CDR2 (germline): MNHEY, SMNVEV (reference sequence). The CDR3 length is 15 residues. The CDR3 here is CASSLQGLSTDTQYF. CDR3 DNA sequence: TGTGCCAGCAGTTTACAGGGATTGAGCACAGATACGCAGTATTTT.

As concerns this clone: The sample carries other DNA sequences with the same CDR3. The J gene is TRBJ1-2, the V gene TRBV19; D might be TRBD1 (5 bases). V was cut by 6 bases and J by 1 base, with 6 bases left in between. The CDR3 is 12 residues long. Germline CDR1 reads LNHDA; CDR2 reads SQIVND (reference sequence). The CDR3 DNA is TGTGCCAGTAGGGGGGGTAACTATGGCTACACCTTC. Its translation: CASRGGNYGYTF.

The J gene is TRBJ1-1, the V gene TRBV5-1; 9 positions match TRBD1. The CDR3 length is 15 residues. V shed 2 bases and J 1 base; nucleotides not matched to a gene: 3. CDR1 and CDR2 (germline): SGHRS, YFSETQ. CDR3 in amino acids: CASSFSTGGNTEAFF. For the CDR3, the DNA is TGCGCCAGCAGCTTTTCGACAGGGGGGAACACTGAAGCTTTCTTT.

The chain uses TRBV19 and TRBJ2-3, with D possibly matching TRBD2 (5 bases). The V end lost 6 bases, the J end lost 6 bases, and 10 bases lay between the germline ends. The CDR3 has 12 amino acids. Per the germline V gene, CDR1 is LNHDA and CDR2 is SQIVND (reference sequence). In DNA, the CDR3 is TGTGCCAGTAGCGAGGGTCTGGATACGCAGTATTTT. Amino acids: CASSEGLDTQYF.

The chain is built from TRBV5-1 and TRBJ2-2; 10 nucleotides line up with TRBD2. The germline gives CDR1 SGHRS, CDR2 YFSETQ. Germline trimming cut 1 base from V and 8 bases from J; bases unmatched to any gene: 20. The CDR3 has 20 residues. In DNA, the CDR3 is TGCGCCAGCAGCTTGAGTCCTAGCGGGAGCCATGTGGCCCCGAGGGGGGAGCTGTTTTTT. Residues: CASSLSPSGSHVAPRGELFF.

This chain uses TRBV7-2 with TRBJ2-7; 9 bases agree with TRBD2. The germline V gene has CDR1 SGHTA and CDR2 FQGNSA. V was pared by 5 bases and J by 6 bases, with 8 bases of the junction left unmatched. This CDR3 is 14 amino acids long. Here the CDR3 DNA reads TGTGCCAGCAGCATAGGGACTAGCTTTCCCGAGCAGTACTTC. Its translation: CASSIGTSFPEQYF.

The V gene is TRBV2, the J gene TRBJ2-7, with a weak D call TRBD1 (6 bases). Germline CDR1 and CDR2: SNHLY and FYNNEI. Trimming took 6 bases from V and 5 from J, leaving 17 bases between them. The CDR3 covers 14 residues. In DNA, the CDR3 is TGTGCCAGCAGAGAAATAGGGACATGGGACGAGCAGTACTTC. Encoded protein: CASREIGTWDEQYF.

The chain is built from TRBV28 and TRBJ2-3; D might be TRBD2 (6 bases). Trimming took 4 bases from V and 0 from J, leaving 8 bases between them. This CDR3 spans 14 amino acids. Germline loops: CDR1 MDHEN, CDR2 SYDVKM. The chain's CDR3 is CASSSAGSTDTQYF. The CDR3 region has the DNA TGTGCCAGCAGTTCGGCGGGAAGCACAGATACGCAGTATTTT.

This clone occurred many times. The CDR3 DNA is TGTGCCTGGACTCGAGCGGGAGAGGATTACAATGAGCAGTTCTTC. This gives the protein CAWTRAGEDYNEQFF. The chain combines TRBV30 with TRBJ2-1; 8 bases agree with TRBD2. Germline V gene lookup returns CDR1 GTSNPN and CDR2 SVGIG (reference sequence). V dropped 4 bases and J dropped 4; count of bases not matched to a gene: 9. The CDR3 spans 15 residues.

This clone was counted a few times. The chain carries TRBV9 and TRBJ1-6; weak D call: TRBD1 (6 bases). Per germline, CDR1 SGDLS and CDR2 YYNGEE. With 0 bases removed from V and 5 bases from J, the gap between germline ends came to 12 bases. This CDR3 spans 16 amino acids. CDR3 sequence reads: CASSVDFWGHNSPLHF. The CDR3, as DNA: TGTGCCAGCAGCGTAGATTTCTGGGGGCATAATTCACCCCTCCACTTT. Complete variable domain (other parts from reference TRBV9 and TRBJ1-6): DSGVTQTPKHLITATGQRVTLRCSPRSGDLSVYWYQQSLDQGLQFLIQYYNGEERAKGNILERFSAQQFPDLHSELNLSSLELGDSALYFCASSVDFWGHNSPLHFGNGTRLTVT.

V gene TRBV7-6 combines with J gene TRBJ2-7, with 8 bases that match TRBD2. J was trimmed by 2 bases and V by 5 bases; bases with no gene match: 8. Germline V gene lookup returns CDR1 SGHVS and CDR2 FNYEAQ. The CDR3 is 15 residues long. CDR3 DNA: TGTGCCAGCAGCCCTCTCGCGGGAGGACCCTACGAGCAGTACTTC. Translating it yields CASSPLAGGPYEQYF.